Listed below are T cell receptor beta chains from one sample, sequenced in a study of OX40 agonist ivuxolimab in advanced cancers. Assay used: immunoSEQ multiplex PCR; TCRdb lists only in-frame clones, some missing. The table has about 54,000 clones, approximately 91% seen once. Sequencing used CD4+ or CD8+ T cells sorted from blood, obtained in a trial of the OX40 agonist ivuxolimab. The receptors shown here come from an adult with an advanced solid tumor such as melanoma, head and neck, liver or kidney cancer. CDR3s include the opening cysteine and the closing phenylalanine or tryptophan. Fields, in order: J gene, V gene, clone size, D gene, CDR3 protein, CDR3 DNA. D genes are given only for firm matches. The listing skips clone size in some rows; elsewhere it reads once, few, many or a size class.

>TRBJ1-1|TRBV5-1|.|TRBD1
CASSLTGGDTEAFF
TGCGCCAGCAGCTTGACAGGGGGAGACACTGAAGCTTTCTTT
>TRBJ2-5|TRBV5-1|.|.
CASSLEPGAETQYF
TGCGCCAGCAGCTTGGAACCAGGCGCAGAGACCCAGTACTTC
>TRBJ2-1|TRBV28|.|.
CASSLVSSPVYNEQFF
TGTGCCAGCAGTTTAGTTTCTAGCCCGGTCTACAATGAGCAGTTCTTC
>TRBJ2-1|TRBV11-2|.|.
CASSPYALIGGFF
TGTGCCAGCAGCCCCTACGCCTTAATTGGGGGGTTCTTC
>TRBJ1-1|TRBV5-1|.|.
CASSQDADTEAFF
TGCGCCAGCAGCCAGGACGCTGACACTGAAGCTTTCTTT
>TRBJ1-3|TRBV6-6|.|.
CASTPPSGNTIYF
TGTGCCAGCACTCCCCCTTCAGGAAACACCATATATTTT
>TRBJ1-5|TRBV2|.|.
CASSPTGPDQPQHF
TGTGCCAGCAGTCCAACAGGGCCGGATCAGCCCCAGCATTTT
>TRBJ2-5|TRBV7-9|.|TRBD2
CASSLAWGGLSQETQYF
TGTGCCAGCAGCTTAGCTTGGGGGGGTTTATCCCAAGAGACCCAGTACTTC
>TRBJ2-7|TRBV4-1|.|TRBD2
CASSQVGTSGRARITYF
TGCGCCAGCAGCCAAGTTGGGACTAGCGGGAGGGCCAGGATCACGTACTTC
>TRBJ1-2|TRBV15|.|TRBD1
CATSRDSGGGGGYTF
TGTGCCACCAGCAGAGATTCAGGGGGCGGGGGTGGCTACACCTTC
>TRBJ1-5|TRBV4-2|few|.
CASSQDFKGKAQPQHF
TGTGCCAGCAGCCAAGACTTCAAGGGGAAGGCTCAGCCCCAGCATTTT
>TRBJ2-1|TRBV18|.|.
CASSPQQEVNNEQFF
TGTGCCAGCTCACCTCAACAGGAAGTAAACAATGAGCAGTTCTTC
>TRBJ2-3|TRBV13|.|.
CASSYSRGGDTQYF
TGTGCCAGCAGCTATTCCAGGGGAGGAGATACGCAGTATTTT
>TRBJ1-3|TRBV5-5|.|TRBD1
CASSRRQGGLFSGNTIYF
TGTGCCAGCAGCCGACGACAGGGGGGATTATTCTCTGGAAACACCATATATTTT
>TRBJ2-5|TRBV1|.|.
CTSSQRGAVETQYF
TGCACCAGCAGCCAGAGGGGGGCTGTGGAGACCCAGTACTTC
>TRBJ1-5|TRBV19|.|.
CASSSRGTFDQPQHF
TGTGCCAGTAGTAGTCGCGGGACCTTCGATCAGCCCCAGCATTTT
>TRBJ1-1|TRBV5-4|.|TRBD1
CASSSSGQGNTEAFF
TGTGCCAGCAGCTCCTCGGGACAGGGGAACACTGAAGCTTTCTTT
>TRBJ1-6|TRBV6-5|.|.
CASSYGQYNSPLHF
TGTGCCAGCAGTTACGGGCAATATAATTCACCCCTCCACTTT
>TRBJ2-7|TRBV2|once|.
CALTNMSEQYF
TGTGCCCTAACTAACATGAGCGAGCAGTACTTC
>TRBJ2-4|TRBV5-1|.|.
CASSEWTSENIQYF
TGCGCCAGCAGCGAATGGACAAGTGAAAACATTCAGTACTTC
>TRBJ2-7|TRBV2|.|.
CASSVSGLRAEQYF
TGTGCCAGCAGTGTAAGTGGCCTGCGCGCCGAGCAGTACTTC
>TRBJ2-3|TRBV18|.|.
CASTETTTDTQYF
TGTGCCAGCACCGAGACCACCACAGATACGCAGTATTTT
>TRBJ1-5|TRBV7-8|.|.
CASSQLRVALNQPQHF
TGTGCCAGCAGCCAACTAAGAGTTGCCCTCAATCAGCCCCAGCATTTT
>TRBJ2-7|TRBV6-5|.|.
CASSPLGAEQYF
TGTGCCAGCAGTCCCCTGGGGGCGGAGCAGTACTTC
>TRBJ1-4|TRBV28|once|.
CASRGRLGGLFF
TGTGCCAGCAGGGGCCGTTTGGGGGGACTGTTTTTT
>TRBJ1-2|TRBV15|.|.
CATSRDLNRGYGYTF
TGTGCCACCAGCAGAGATCTTAATAGGGGTTATGGCTACACCTTC
>TRBJ2-2|TRBV5-1|.|.
CASSVTGELFF
TGCGCCAGCAGCGTGACCGGGGAGCTGTTTTTT
>TRBJ1-5|TRBV5-6|.|.
CASSLSRWGQENQPQHF
TGTGCCAGCAGCTTGAGCCGCTGGGGGCAGGAAAATCAGCCCCAGCATTTT
>TRBJ2-7|TRBV4-2|.|TRBD2
CASSQGTSGGTYEQYF
TGTGCCAGCAGCCAAGGGACTAGCGGGGGGACCTACGAGCAGTACTTC
>TRBJ1-1|TRBV10-3|few|.
CAISESNTEAFF
TGTGCCATCAGTGAGTCGAACACTGAAGCTTTCTTT
>TRBJ2-5|TRBV7-9|.|.
CASSLVGQPETQYF
TGTGCCAGCAGCTTAGTCGGACAGCCCGAGACCCAGTACTTC